The following is a TCR beta chain sequence with its context. These data originate in a study of blood T cell repertoires in COVID-19. Authors' methods: Researchers report that nucleated cell counts were estimated from reference gene primer amplification. Assay used: immunoSEQ multiplex PCR; TCRdb lists only in-frame clones, some missing. That table furnishes V, J and clone size, whereas the DNA furnished D and trimming. This sample carries under 200,000 clones, about 86% of them seen once, and the ten largest clones take approximately 4%. The CDR3 is 16 residues long. Trimming stripped 3 bases from V and 0 bases from J, with 11 bases between. Germline V gives CDR1 LNHDA, CDR2 SQIVND (reference sequence).

This receptor was taken from a woman between 45 and 60 years old in a cohort exposed to, infected with or recovered from COVID-19 (not recorded which). This rearrangement joins TRBV19 to TRBJ1-4; D gene unclear. Specimen: PBMCs or T cells enriched from blood (not recorded which). The CDR3 nucleotides are TGTGCCAGTAGTATTCTAGGGAGTTCAACTAATGAAAAACTGTTTTTT. The encoded protein is CASSILGSSTNEKLFF.